This T cell receptor beta chain originates from a study of blood T cell repertoires in COVID-19. This CDR3 spans 16 amino acids. The germline V gene encodes CDR1 MRHNA and CDR2 SNTAGT. V was pared by 5 bases and J by 4 bases, with 9 bases of the junction left unmatched. TCRdb's copy holds only in-frame clones and misses some; the assay was immunoSEQ multiplex PCR. Of roughly 250,000 clones listed, under 95% are singletons. Source material: PBMCs or T cells enriched from blood (not recorded which). This TCR was recovered from a woman aged 18-29 years who had recovered from COVID-19. The J gene is TRBJ1-2, the V gene TRBV6-4, with TRBD1 matching 11 bases. DNA for the CDR3: TGTGCCAGCAGTCCGGGACAGGGGGATAGTAGCTATGGCTACACCTTC. Protein sequence: CASSPGQGDSSYGYTF.